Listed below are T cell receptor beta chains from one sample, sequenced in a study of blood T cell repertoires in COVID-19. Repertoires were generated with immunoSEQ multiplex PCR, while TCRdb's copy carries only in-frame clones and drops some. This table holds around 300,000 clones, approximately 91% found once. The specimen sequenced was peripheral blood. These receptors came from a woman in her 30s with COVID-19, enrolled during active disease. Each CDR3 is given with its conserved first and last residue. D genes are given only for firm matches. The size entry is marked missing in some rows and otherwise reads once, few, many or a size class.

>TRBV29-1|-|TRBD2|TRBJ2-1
TGCAGCGTCTCGGGACTAGCGGGAGCCAGGATCTACAATGAGCAGTTCTTC
CSVSGLAGARIYNEQFF
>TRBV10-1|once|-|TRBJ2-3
TGCGCCAGCAGTGAGCGGGATTTAACAGATACGCAGTATTTT
CASSERDLTDTQYF
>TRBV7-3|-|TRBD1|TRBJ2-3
TGTGCCAGCAGCTTCCGAGACAGGGGGACAGATACGCAGTATTTT
CASSFRDRGTDTQYF
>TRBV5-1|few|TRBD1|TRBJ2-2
TGCGCCAGCAGCTTGGATGGGACAGGGACCACCGGGGAGCTGTTTTTT
CASSLDGTGTTGELFF
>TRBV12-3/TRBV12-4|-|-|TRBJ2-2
TGTGCCAGCAGTTTAGGTGGCCACGGGGAGCTGTTTTTT
CASSLGGHGELFF
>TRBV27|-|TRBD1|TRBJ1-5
TGTGCCAGCAGTGACAGGGGGCACAGCAATCAGCCCCAGCATTTT
CASSDRGHSNQPQHF
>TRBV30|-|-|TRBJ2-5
TGTGCCTGGACGATCGGGGGGACCCAGTACTTC
CAWTIGGTQYF
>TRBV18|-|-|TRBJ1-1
TGTGCCAGCTCACTCTCCGGGACCCAGGGGACTGAAGCTTTCTTT
CASSLSGTQGTEAFF
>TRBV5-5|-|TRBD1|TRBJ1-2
TGTGCCAGCAGCTTGGGACAGGGCGGCTACACCTTC
CASSLGQGGYTF
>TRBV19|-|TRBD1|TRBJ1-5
TGTGCCAGTAGTGAGGGGCAGGGGGCATACCAGCCCCAGCATTTT
CASSEGQGAYQPQHF
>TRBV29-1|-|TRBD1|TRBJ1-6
TGCAGCGTACGTACTGGACAGGGGGCCGTTAATTCACCCCTCCACTTT
CSVRTGQGAVNSPLHF
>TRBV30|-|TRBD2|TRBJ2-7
TGTGCCTGGAGTGACCTCGGGCCTAGCGGAGACTCCTACGAGCAGTACTTC
CAWSDLGPSGDSYEQYF
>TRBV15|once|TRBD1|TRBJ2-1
TGTGCCACCAGAACCGCACCGACAGGGAAATCCTACAATGAGCAGTTCTTC
CATRTAPTGKSYNEQFF
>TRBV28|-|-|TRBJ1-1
TGTGCCAGCAGTTGGGGAGGACCTGAAGCTTTCTTT
CASSWGGPEAFF
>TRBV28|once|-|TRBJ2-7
TGTGCCAGCAGTTTACTGCTTAAAGCAGGGGGGCCCTACGAGCAGTACTTC
CASSLLLKAGGPYEQYF
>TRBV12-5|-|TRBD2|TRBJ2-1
TGTGCTAGTGGTCGGACTAGCGGGAGAGGAAATGAGCAGTTCTTC
CASGRTSGRGNEQFF
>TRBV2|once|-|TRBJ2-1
TGTGCCAGCAGTGACGGGAGCTCCTACAATGAGCAGTTCTTC
CASSDGSSYNEQFF
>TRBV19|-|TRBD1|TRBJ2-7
TGTGCCAGTAGCACGACAGGGGTCCTCTCCTACGAGCAGTACTTC
CASSTTGVLSYEQYF
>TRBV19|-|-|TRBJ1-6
TGTGCCAGTAGTATTTTCAGTGAGGGGGAAGATTCACCCCTCCACTTT
CASSIFSEGEDSPLHF
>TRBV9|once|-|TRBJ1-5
TGTGCCAGCAGCCCTACGGGGGGGGAAGCGGGCAATCAGCCCCAGCATTTT
CASSPTGGEAGNQPQHF
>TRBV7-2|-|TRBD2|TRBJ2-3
TGTGCCAGCAGCTTAGGTGTTAGCGGGAGGGATACGCAGTATTTT
CASSLGVSGRDTQYF
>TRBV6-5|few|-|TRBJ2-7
TGTGCCAGCAGCCTTACAGACAATTCCTACGAGCAGTACTTC
CASSLTDNSYEQYF
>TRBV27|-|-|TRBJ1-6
TGTGCCAGCAGTCCCCTCCGGACAGTCTTATCACCCCTCCACTTT
CASSPLRTVLSPLHF
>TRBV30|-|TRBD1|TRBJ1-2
TGTGCCCTTCGCGCCAGGGGGCGGAGTGGCTACACCTTC
CALRARGRSGYTF
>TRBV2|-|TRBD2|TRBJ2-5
TGTGCCAGCAGTCGACTAGCGGGAGGGCAGGAGACCCAGTACTTC
CASSRLAGGQETQYF
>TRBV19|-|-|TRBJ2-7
TGTGCCAGTACCCTCGGGAGCTCCTACGAGCAGTACTTC
CASTLGSSYEQYF
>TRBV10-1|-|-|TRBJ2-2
TGCGCCAGCAAATCATGGGGGGGGCTAGGGAGTATCGCCGGGGAGCTGTTTTTT
CASKSWGGLGSIAGELFF
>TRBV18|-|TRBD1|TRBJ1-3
TGTGCCAGCTCACCCTCGATGACAGGGGATGGCGGAAACACCATATATTTT
CASSPSMTGDGGNTIYF
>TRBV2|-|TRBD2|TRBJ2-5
TGTGCCAGCACTCGAGGGAGGGGCGGAGAGACCCAGTACTTC
CASTRGRGGETQYF
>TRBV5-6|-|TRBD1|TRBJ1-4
TGTGCCAGCAGCGCCGGGACAGGCGGTGAAAAACTGTTTTTT
CASSAGTGGEKLFF
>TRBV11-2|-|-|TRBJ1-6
TGTGCCAGCAGCTTAGCGTCCAATTCACCCCTCCACTTT
CASSLASNSPLHF
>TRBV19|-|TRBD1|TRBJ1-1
TGTGCCAGTAGTGGGAGGACAGGGAACACTGAAGCTTTCTTT
CASSGRTGNTEAFF
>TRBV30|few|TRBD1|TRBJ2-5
TGTGCCTGGAGTGCGGACAGGGGAGAGACCCAGTACTTC
CAWSADRGETQYF
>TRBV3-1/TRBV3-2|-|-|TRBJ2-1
TGTGCCAGCAGCCAAGTAGTAAGCTCAGGGAACTACAATGAGCAGTTCTTC
CASSQVVSSGNYNEQFF